These 29 T cell receptor beta chains originate from one sample sequenced in a study of beta chain features in type 1 diabetes. As every portion of the isolated RNA was reverse transcribed, the sequencing read expressed TCRB transcripts. Libraries were prepared by immunoSEQ multiplex PCR; TCRdb keeps only in-frame clonotypes and omits some of them. The table includes around 150,000 clones, approximately 10% detected once. Findings of the study overall: Type 1 diabetes patients had moderately but significantly shorter TCRB CDR3s in all four CD4+ subsets.

Antigen specificity for these receptors is unknown. Source material: central memory CD4+ T cells from blood. The receptor set was obtained from a man aged 30 to 45 with type 1 diabetes.

The J gene is TRBJ2-2, the V gene TRBV5-4; 7 bases are a match to TRBD2. J lost 4 bases, V lost 3 bases, and 6 bases had no gene match. The CDR3 contains 15 residues. Per germline, CDR1 SGHNT and CDR2 YYREEE (reference sequence). The CDR3 sequence: CASSSQTSPTGELFF. DNA of the CDR3: TGTGCCAGCAGCTCCCAGACTAGCCCCACCGGGGAGCTGTTTTTT. Full variable domain (remainder filled in from reference TRBV5-4 and TRBJ2-2): ETGVTQSPTHLIKTRGQQVTLRCSSQSGHNTVSWYQQALGQGPQFIFQYYREEENGRGNFPPRFSGLQFPNYSSELNVNALELDDSALYLCASSSQTSPTGELFFGEGSRLTVL.

This clone was counted many times. V usage is TRBV7-2 and J usage is TRBJ2-2, with 7 nucleotides matching TRBD2. Trimming at V came to 3 bases and at J to 2 bases, leaving 3 bases not matched to a gene. The length of the CDR3 is 15 residues. Germline CDR1 SGHTA, CDR2 FQGNSA. The CDR3 DNA follows: TGTGCCAGCAGCTTGCTAGCGGTAAACACCGGGGAGCTGTTTTTT. Its protein product is CASSLLAVNTGELFF.

The gene calls are TRBV21-1 and TRBJ1-1; the DNA was not used to check the table's D call, TRBD1. TRBV21-1 is noted as a pseudogene. The CDR3 contains 16 residues. Here the CDR3 reads CASSNPGQGRWTEAFF. DNA for the CDR3: TGTGCCAGCAGCAACCCGGGACAGGGGCGGTGGACTGAAGCTTTCTTT.

This clone showed up just a few times. The V call is TRBV18, the J call TRBJ1-2, with 11 bases aligning to TRBD1. V trimming: 3 bases; J trimming: 5 bases; junction bases outside the gene matches: 11. The germline V gene has CDR1 KGHSH and CDR2 LQKENI. This CDR3 spans 17 amino acids. CDR3 bases: TGTGCCAGCTCACCGGACAGGGGGCGATCACACCCATATGGCTACACCTTC. Its protein is CASSPDRGRSHPYGYTF.

V usage is TRBV18 and J usage is TRBJ2-7; 13 nucleotides line up with TRBD2. The CDR3 is 16 residues long. Germline CDR1 and CDR2: KGHSH and LQKENI. J lost 3 bases, V lost 4 bases, and 6 bases had no gene match. The CDR3 is CASSLPGTSGNYEQYF. CDR3 DNA sequence: TGTGCCAGCTCACTGCCCGGGACTAGCGGGAACTACGAGCAGTACTTC.

This clone was observed a handful of times. This rearrangement joins TRBV7-9 to TRBJ1-2, with D tentatively TRBD1 (6 bases). V was shortened by 3 bases and J by 6 bases, with 11 bases between the two germline ends. The germline V gene has CDR1 SEHNR and CDR2 FQNEAQ (reference sequence). This CDR3 is 13 amino acids long. This CDR3 is CASSFSQGDGYTF. The CDR3 DNA reads as TGTGCCAGCAGCTTCTCACAGGGAGATGGCTACACCTTC.

V is TRBV5-4 and J is TRBJ1-2; the D gene is possibly TRBD1 (5 bases). CDR1 and CDR2 from the germline V gene are SGHNT and YYREEE (reference sequence). V lost 4 bases and J 7 bases, leaving 14 bases between the germline ends. The CDR3 has 13 amino acids. CDR3 nucleotide sequence: TGTGCCAGCAGCACCCAAATCAGGGCTGGCTACACCTTC. It yields the protein CASSTQIRAGYTF.

V and J are TRBV7-8 and TRBJ2-7; the D gene is possibly TRBD1 (5 bases). Trimming removed 5 bases from V and 0 bases from J, with 14 bases in between. This CDR3 region has 15 residues. CDR1 is SGHVS, CDR2 FQNEAQ, per germline. In nucleotides, the CDR3 is TGTGCCAGCAGCCTCAGACAGACAAGCTCCTACGAGCAGTACTTC. This codes for CASSLRQTSSYEQYF.

The chain couples TRBV5-4 to TRBJ2-1, with D possibly matching TRBD2 (6 bases). Between the trimmed V and J ends, which lost 3 bases and 10 bases, there was a span of 14 bases. Germline V gene sequence: CDR1 SGHNT, CDR2 YYREEE (reference sequence). The CDR3 runs 13 residues. The CDR3 DNA sequence: TGTGCCAGCAGCTCCCCGGCGGGACGAGAGCAGTTCTTC. It translates to CASSSPAGREQFF.

This clone has just a few counts. This rearrangement joins TRBV25-1 to TRBJ2-5; D ambiguous. Germline V gene sequence: CDR1 MGHDK, CDR2 SYGVNS. The CDR3 has 11 residues. V was shortened by 2 bases and J by 7 bases, with 5 bases between the two germline ends. This CDR3 is CASSETATQYF. In DNA, the CDR3 is TGTGCCAGCAGTGAAACAGCGACCCAGTACTTC.

The table lists this clone with a few counts. The genes are TRBV7-9 and TRBJ1-1, with D possibly being TRBD1 (5 bases). V lost 1 base and J 4 bases, leaving 13 bases between the germline ends. The CDR3 runs 15 residues. Germline loops: CDR1 SEHNR, CDR2 FQNEAQ (reference sequence). Written as DNA, the CDR3 is TGTGCCAGCAGCTTAGGCGCCGGGGGTGCCACTGAAGCTTTCTTT. Its translation: CASSLGAGGATEAFF.

This clone was seen more than once but under ten times. The chain has TRBV18 and TRBJ1-1; perhaps TRBD1 as D (6 bases). CDR3 length: 15 amino acids. Trimming shortened V by 8 bases and J by 3 bases, and 19 bases separated the two germline ends. CDR1 KGHSH and CDR2 LQKENI come from the germline V gene. CDR3 residues: CASTLGAGAYTEAFF. The DNA of the CDR3 is TGTGCCAGCACACTCGGGGCAGGGGCCTACACTGAAGCTTTCTTT. Based on the CDR3 plus reference TRBV18 and TRBJ1-1, the full variable domain is NAGVMQNPRHLVRRRGQEARLRCSPMKGHSHVYWYRQLPEEGLKFMVYLQKENIIDESGMPKERFSAEFPKEGPSILRIQQVVRGDSAAYFCASTLGAGAYTEAFFGQGTRLTVV.

V is TRBV4-3 and J is TRBJ1-1; D call uncertain. V was trimmed by 0 bases and J by 1 base, leaving 9 bases between them. Germline V gene lookup returns CDR1 LGHNA and CDR2 YSLEER. The CDR3 has 15 amino acids. This CDR3 is CASSQDWRTNTEAFF. CDR3 DNA sequence: TGCGCCAGCAGCCAAGATTGGAGGACGAACACTGAAGCTTTCTTT.

This clone was picked up one time. J is TRBJ1-4 and V is TRBV5-6; a possible D gene is TRBD1 (5 bases). Trimming stripped 0 bases from V and 6 bases from J, with 12 bases between. CDR3 size: 15 residues. CDR1 and CDR2 from the germline V gene are SGHDT and YYEEEE. Here the CDR3 reads CASSLERRGDEKLFF. CDR3 DNA sequence: TGTGCCAGCAGCTTGGAGCGTCGGGGGGATGAAAAACTGTTTTTT.

This clone was seen a handful of times. The rearrangement links TRBV6-1 to TRBJ1-1, with TRBD1 matching over 8 bases. The CDR3 has 13 residues. The V and J ends lost 7 bases and 1 base, in that order; junction bases with no gene match: 2. Germline lookup yields CDR1 MNHNS and CDR2 SASEGT. The CDR3 reads CASNGQGNTEAFF. The CDR3 DNA reads as TGTGCCAGCAATGGACAGGGGAACACTGAAGCTTTCTTT.

This clone was counted between two and nine times. The chain combines TRBV28 with TRBJ2-2, with TRBD1 matching 8 bases. CDR1 and CDR2 from the germline V gene are MDHEN and SYDVKM. J was trimmed by 6 bases and V by 6 bases; bases with no gene match: 12. This CDR3 comprises 16 residues. CDR3 nucleotide sequence: TGTGCCAGCAGATCTTATATGCCCAGGGGGCCCGGGGAGCTGTTTTTT. This sequence encodes CASRSYMPRGPGELFF. The complete variable domain, with remaining parts taken from reference TRBV28 and TRBJ2-2, reads DVKVTQSSRYLVKRTGEKVFLECVQDMDHENMFWYRQDPGLGLRLIYFSYDVKMKEKGDIPEGYSVSREKKERFSLILESASTNQTSMYLCASRSYMPRGPGELFFGEGSRLTVL.

This clone was seen only a few times. The chain has TRBV6-6 and TRBJ1-2; 7 positions agree with TRBD1. This CDR3 comprises 13 residues. CDR1 is MNHNY, CDR2 SVGAGI, per germline (reference sequence). With 5 bases clipped from V and 8 bases from J, the junction kept 8 bases outside the gene matches. The CDR3 loop reads CASSRDRAEGYTF. The CDR3 DNA reads TGTGCCAGCAGTAGAGACAGGGCAGAAGGCTACACCTTC.

This chain links TRBV5-1 with TRBJ2-3; maybe TRBD2 (5 bases). The CDR3 extends over 17 amino acids. Germline V gene lookup returns CDR1 SGHRS and CDR2 YFSETQ. Trimming stripped 1 base from V and 4 bases from J, with 19 bases between. DNA for the CDR3: TGCGCCAGCAGCTTGTTGGGTCTAGCAACCGTTGCAGATACGCAGTATTTT. This codes for CASSLLGLATVADTQYF.

The chain carries TRBV7-2 and TRBJ2-1, with D possibly TRBD1 on 5 matching bases. CDR3 length: 12 amino acids. Trimming removed 5 bases at V and 14 bases at J, with 16 bases between. CDR1 is SGHTA, CDR2 FQGNSA, per germline. The CDR3 region is CASSVPSGWEFF. The CDR3 DNA reads as TGTGCCAGCAGCGTCCCCTCAGGGTGGGAGTTCTTC.

This clone was observed a handful of times. This chain connects TRBV5-4 to TRBJ2-1; 9 bases are shared with TRBD2. Germline V gives CDR1 SGHNT, CDR2 YYREEE (reference sequence). The CDR3 contains 14 residues. V lost 0 bases to trimming and J lost 10 bases; unmatched junction nucleotides: 5. CDR3 in amino acids: CASSLGVTSGEQFF. The CDR3 DNA sequence: TGTGCCAGCAGCTTGGGAGTCACTAGCGGGGAGCAGTTCTTC.

This clone turned up a few times. This chain links TRBV4-2 with TRBJ2-7; D is unresolved. V lost 5 bases and J 3 bases, leaving 5 bases between the germline ends. CDR3 size: 11 residues. In germline, CDR1 is LGHNA, CDR2 YNFKEQ. This CDR3 is CASSLNYEQYF. The CDR3 region has the DNA TGTGCCAGCAGCTTAAACTACGAGCAGTACTTC.

The V and J genes are TRBV5-1 and TRBJ2-5; D gene unclear. V was pared by 3 bases and J by 5 bases, with 17 bases between. Germline values: CDR1 SGHRS, CDR2 YFSETQ. The CDR3 is 15 residues long. The CDR3 DNA is TGCGCCAGCAGCTCCTCCGTATCCAGCGCGGAGACCCAGTACTTC. Protein product: CASSSSVSSAETQYF.

This clone has a handful of counts. This same CDR3 is encoded by further DNA sequences in the sample. V and J are TRBV28 and TRBJ2-7; weak D call: TRBD1 (7 bases). CDR1 MDHEN and CDR2 SYDVKM come from the germline V gene. The CDR3 is 13 residues long. V shed 9 bases and J shed 3 bases, with 15 bases lying between them. CDR3 DNA: TGTGCCAGTACGGGGGACAGTCGCTACGAGCAGTACTTC. Translating gives CASTGDSRYEQYF.

This chain connects TRBV5-1 to TRBJ1-4, with TRBD1 matching over 10 bases. The J segment lost 0 bases and the V segment lost 9 bases, leaving 5 bases of the junction unmatched. Looked up from germline, CDR1 is SGHRS and CDR2 is YFSETQ. CDR3 size: 15 residues. The CDR3 region has the DNA TGCGCCACCTCCGGGACAGGGGCAACTAATGAAAAACTGTTTTTT. Amino acid sequence: CATSGTGATNEKLFF.

The chain joins TRBV4-2 to TRBJ2-5, with TRBD2 matching over 10 bases. The CDR3 length is 18 residues. The germline gives CDR1 LGHNA, CDR2 YNFKEQ. V lost 5 bases and J lost 0; bases outside the gene matches: 12. CDR3 residues: CASSGQAAGGLYQETQYF. The DNA of the CDR3 is TGTGCCAGCAGCGGACAAGCAGCGGGAGGGTTGTACCAAGAGACCCAGTACTTC.

The chain is built from TRBV28 and TRBJ2-7; 7 nucleotides align to TRBD1. Germline CDR1 reads MDHEN; CDR2 reads SYDVKM. Losses at the gene ends were 4 bases for V and 0 bases for J; bases not matched to a gene: 6. The CDR3 contains 15 residues. The CDR3 region is CASSSGTASSYEQYF. The CDR3 DNA sequence: TGTGCCAGCAGTTCCGGGACAGCGAGCTCCTACGAGCAGTACTTC.

This clone was counted between two and nine times. The chain has TRBV5-1 and TRBJ2-5; 7 bases are a match to TRBD1. V lost 4 bases to trimming and J lost 5 bases; unmatched junction nucleotides: 5. The CDR3 has 13 amino acids. Per germline, CDR1 SGHRS and CDR2 YFSETQ. The CDR3 DNA follows: TGCGCCAGCAGCGCGACAGGGTTTGAGACCCAGTACTTC. This translates into CASSATGFETQYF.

The rearrangement uses TRBV7-9 and TRBJ2-5; D not certain. Per the germline V gene, CDR1 is SEHNR and CDR2 is FQNEAQ (reference sequence). The CDR3 loop spans 14 amino acids. V dropped 4 bases and J dropped 2 bases, with 11 bases sitting between them. The CDR3 DNA sequence: TGTGCCAGCAGCTCCGACACCGGACAAGAGACCCAGTACTTC. Its protein is CASSSDTGQETQYF. Filled out from reference TRBV7-9 and TRBJ2-5, the complete variable domain reads DTGVSQNPRHKITKRGQNVTFRCDPISEHNRLYWYRQTLGQGPEFLTYFQNEAQLEKSRLLSDRFSAERPKGSFSTLEIQRTEQGDSAMYLCASSSDTGQETQYFGPGTRLLVL.

This clone has only a few counts. The CDR3 loop reads CASSSGQGRHEQFF. In DNA, the CDR3 is TGTGCCAGCTCGTCGGGACAGGGAAGGCATGAGCAGTTCTTC. This rearrangement joins TRBV18 to TRBJ2-1, with 9 nucleotides matching TRBD1. Germline V lookup: CDR1 KGHSH, CDR2 LQKENI. The CDR3 has 14 residues. V lost 6 bases, J lost 8 bases, and 8 bases stayed unmatched.